The clone carrying this T cell receptor beta chain was observed once. Its antigen remains unidentified. TCRB immunosequencing input was five hundred nanograms of biopsy DNA per sample. The table came from immunoSEQ multiplex PCR; TCRdb's copy has only in-frame clones and leaves some out. The profile shows around 11,000 clones, roughly four fifths of them singletons. The source of the sample is a study of T cell repertoires in ileal Crohn's disease. The V gene end was trimmed by 5 bases and the J gene end by 9 bases; junction bases not matched to a gene: 12. Germline loops: CDR1 KGHSH, CDR2 LQKENI. The CDR3 is 15 amino acids. Study results and caveats: Every patient over 26.8% clonality showed endoscopic recurrence.

Patients were adults with ileal or ileocolonic Crohn's disease needing resection. The rearrangement uses TRBV18 and TRBJ2-1, with 8 nucleotides matching TRBD2. The source of this sequence is an adult with Crohn's disease. Material for sequencing was ileal tissue. CDR3 residues: CASSSGTSLSGEQFF. DNA for the CDR3: TGTGCCAGCTCATCCGGGACTAGTCTCAGTGGTGAGCAGTTCTTC.